One and the same sample provided the 2 T cell receptor beta chains below, sequenced in a study of cytomegalovirus exposure and HLA in healthy donors. Use of 60 Vbeta and 13 Jbeta primers characterized the PCR. Only in-frame clones appear in the TCRdb table, and some are missing; sequencing was by immunoSEQ multiplex PCR. The sample table sets out roughly 40,000 clones. Sequences were obtained from PBMCs. The receptors shown here come from a man between 40 and 49 years old in good health and CMV-seropositive.

V is TRBV29-1 and J is TRBJ2-1; a possible D gene is TRBD1 (5 bases). V lost 4 bases to trimming and J lost 6 bases, with 13 bases between them. The germline V gene encodes CDR1 SQVTM and CDR2 ANQGSEA. The CDR3 is 13 amino acids. The CDR3 bases are TGCAGCGTTGCTTCAGGGATGGGCAATGAGCAGTTCTTC. Its translation is CSVASGMGNEQFF.

The rearrangement links TRBV6-5 to TRBJ2-7; a weak D match, TRBD1 (6 bases). V was clipped by 0 bases and J by 0 bases, with 12 bases between them. Germline V CDR1 and CDR2: MNHEY, SVGAGI. The CDR3 has 16 amino acids. CDR3 residues: CASSYSRQASSYEQYF. In DNA, the CDR3 is TGTGCCAGCAGTTACTCGAGACAGGCAAGCTCCTACGAGCAGTACTTC.